This T cell receptor (beta chain) is from a study of molecular identifiers for immune sequencing clone quantification. Study as a whole: Replicate experiments divided RNA from around 20,000 or 100,000 naive CD8 cells into five parts and sequenced four. Study-level results: Clones that exceeded 20 RNA copies held over 97% of effector molecules, yet under 1% in naive cells.

TCR libraries were built in bulk with a published protocol and specific TCR primers. TCRdb reprocessed the PCR reads with MiXCR, giving one entry per CDR3 protein. The top ten hold 0.65% to 0.75% of the sample, which has some 320,000 distinct CDR3 sequences, 24% seen once. This clonotype has at least ten counts. The target antigen is unknown. CDR1 and CDR2 from the germline V gene are LGHNA and YSLEER. V lost 4 bases, J lost 2 bases, and 15 bases lay in between. The CDR3 totals 15 residues. Source material for naive CD8 libraries was about 20,000 to 1,100,000 sorted cells, with 10%, 30% or 50% RNA. Specimen: naive CD8+ T cells from blood, with Jurkat cell RNA spiked in. The subset here: FACS-sorted CD8+CD4-CCR7+CD45RA+ naive T cells. The receptor's source is a human donor in good health. Some libraries in this study had Jurkat cell RNA spiked in. The chain links TRBV4-3 to TRBJ2-7; D is tentatively TRBD1 or TRBD2 (5 bases each). CDR3 protein: CASSPGTPRTYEQYF. The CDR3, as DNA: TGCGCCAGCAGCCCTGGGACCCCCAGGACCTACGAGCAGTACTTC.